Ten or more counts support the clone carrying this TCR beta chain. The antigen is undetermined. The CDR3 runs 13 residues. Between the trimmed V and J ends, which lost 7 bases and 4 bases, there was a span of 13 bases. TCR beta CDR3 regions were amplified from RNA transcripts. TCR CDR3 underwent first-round RT-PCR with the HTBI primer set. One entry per CDR3 protein, called by TCRdb with MiXCR from the multiplex PCR reads. The table has fewer than 450,000 distinct CDR3 sequences, about 17% seen once. These data originate in a study of T cells in Graves' hyperthyroidism and ophthalmopathy. Across the whole study: Peripheral blood specimens were obtained at initial diagnosis, prior to any treatment.

Study outcomes and limitations: Blood also carried most thyroid clonotypes expanded above 0.001.

Blood was sampled at initial diagnosis of hyperthyroidism, prior to onset of any ophthalmopathy symptoms. This sequence originates from a woman in her 30s with Graves' hyperthyroidism that later progressed to Graves' ophthalmopathy. Sequenced: blood. This rearrangement joins TRBV12-3 or TRBV12-4 to TRBJ1-1; D possibly corresponds to TRBD1 (6 bases). The CDR3 is CASTTGLGTEAFF. CDR3 DNA sequence: TGTGCCAGCACCACAGGGTTGGGCACTGAAGCTTTCTTT.